This T cell receptor (beta chain) is from a study of blood T cell repertoires in COVID-19. Study context: Samples of COVID-19 (acute and convalescent) were obtained from the United States, Italy and Spain. In each case, the material was cDNA or gDNA derived from T cells, B-cell-depleted T cells, or PBMCs.

This CDR3 contains 13 residues. V lost 0 bases and J lost 10; bases outside the gene matches: 1. In the source study's methods: Counts of nucleated cells, estimated from reference gene primer amplification, were obtained. TCRdb keeps only in-frame clones here, not all; method: immunoSEQ multiplex PCR. V and J calls and clone size follow that table, whereas D and trimming were derived from the DNA. The table records around 150,000 clones, about 79% of them present only once. This clone came up many times. This chain connects TRBV12-3 or TRBV12-4 to TRBJ1-4; 8 nucleotides align to TRBD1. Sequencing used peripheral blood. The source is a woman aged 50 to 65 in a cohort sampled during active or convalescent COVID-19. The CDR3 DNA is TGTGCCAGCAGTTTAGCTGACAGGGGAAAACTGTTTTTT. Protein: CASSLADRGKLFF.